Below are 27 T cell receptor beta chains sequenced from a single sample in a study of blood T cell repertoires in COVID-19. Sequencing was performed with immunoSEQ multiplex PCR; in TCRdb, only in-frame clones are kept and a portion is missing. The data hold some 200,000 clones, with 80% to 90% observed a single time. Material for sequencing was PBMCs or T cells enriched from blood (not recorded which). The receptors here all came from a man aged 25-45 years in a cohort exposed to, infected with or recovered from COVID-19 (not recorded which).

This chain uses TRBV4-2 with TRBJ1-1, with D hard to call. V was shortened by 1 base and J by 6 bases, with 3 bases between the two germline ends. Germline CDR1 reads LGHNA; CDR2 reads YNFKEQ. This CDR3 has 11 residues. CDR3 loop: CASSQGAEAFF. In DNA form, the CDR3 reads TGTGCCAGCAGCCAAGGCGCTGAAGCTTTCTTT.

This clone has only one observation. The chain is built from TRBV9 and TRBJ2-3, with D perhaps matching TRBD1 (6 bases). Trimming stripped 0 bases from V and 1 base from J, with 6 bases between. The germline V gene has CDR1 SGDLS and CDR2 YYNGEE. This CDR3 comprises 14 residues. CDR3 protein: CASSVGTGTDTQYF. As DNA, the CDR3 is TGTGCCAGCAGCGTAGGGACAGGCACAGATACGCAGTATTTT.

The chain has TRBV9 and TRBJ2-7; the D gene is possibly TRBD2 (6 bases). The CDR3 contains 15 residues. V dropped 0 bases and J dropped 2 bases, with 12 bases sitting between them. CDR1 is SGDLS and CDR2 is YYNGEE in the germline V gene. The CDR3 region has the DNA TGTGCCAGCAGCGTAGACACTAGCTTAGCCTACGAGCAGTACTTC. Protein sequence: CASSVDTSLAYEQYF.

CDR3 sequence: CASSPGFRLAGGPNTGELFF. As DNA, the CDR3 is TGTGCCAGCTCACCGGGTTTCCGGCTAGCGGGAGGGCCGAACACCGGGGAGCTGTTTTTT. This chain uses TRBV18 with TRBJ2-2; 12 bases match TRBD2. CDR1 KGHSH and CDR2 LQKENI come from the germline V gene. J lost 0 bases, V lost 3 bases, and 11 bases had no gene match. The CDR3 spans 20 residues.

The chain couples TRBV3-1 (or the pseudogene TRBV3-2) to TRBJ2-5; 9 bases match TRBD2. The CDR3 contains 16 residues. Germline values: CDR1 LGHDT, CDR2 YNNKEL (reference sequence). J was trimmed by 4 bases and V by 4 bases; bases with no gene match: 10. The CDR3: CASSPAGAGGGETQYF. The CDR3, as DNA: TGTGCCAGCAGCCCAGCAGGAGCGGGGGGCGGAGAGACCCAGTACTTC.

This clone was seen a few times. This chain uses TRBV18 with TRBJ2-7; TRBD1 is a possible D gene (6 bases). Germline V gene sequence: CDR1 KGHSH, CDR2 LQKENI. This CDR3 is 14 amino acids long. Trimming took 6 bases from V and 5 from J, leaving 17 bases between them. The CDR3 is CASSWQGTGDEQYF. The CDR3 DNA reads TGTGCCAGCTCTTGGCAGGGGACGGGCGACGAGCAGTACTTC.

V usage is TRBV25-1 and J usage is TRBJ2-7; 8 bases are shared with TRBD1. Trimming at V came to 1 base and at J to 1 base, leaving 3 bases not matched to a gene. The CDR3 extends over 15 amino acids. CDR1 is MGHDK, CDR2 SYGVNS, per germline. The CDR3 DNA sequence: TGTGCCAGCAGTGAATCTGGGACAGGATCCTACGAGCAGTACTTC. Amino acids: CASSESGTGSYEQYF.

This chain joins TRBV28 and TRBJ1-2; a weak D match, TRBD1 (6 bases). The V gene lost 2 bases and the J gene lost 7 bases, with 11 bases spanning the gap. Germline-derived CDR1 and CDR2 are MDHEN and SYDVKM. The CDR3 totals 13 residues. CDR3 protein: CASSLTGLGGYTF. CDR3 nucleotide sequence: TGTGCCAGCAGTTTAACAGGGTTGGGTGGCTACACCTTC.

This chain links TRBV19 with TRBJ1-5; unclear D gene. The CDR3 loop spans 15 amino acids. The germline V and J ends were trimmed by 2 bases and 0 bases, with 8 bases remaining between them. Germline values: CDR1 LNHDA, CDR2 SQIVND (reference sequence). CDR3 sequence reads: CASSINSYSNQPQHF. The CDR3, as DNA: TGTGCCAGTAGTATAAACAGCTATAGCAATCAGCCCCAGCATTTT.

The chain joins TRBV19 to TRBJ2-3; perhaps TRBD1 as D (6 bases). Between the trimmed V and J ends, which lost 4 bases and 0 bases, there was a span of 11 bases. The CDR3 length is 15 residues. Per the germline V gene, CDR1 is LNHDA and CDR2 is SQIVND (reference sequence). The CDR3 is CASSTGETSTDTQYF. The CDR3 coding sequence is TGTGCCAGTAGTACAGGGGAAACTAGCACAGATACGCAGTATTTT.

The CDR3 sequence: CASSPGVGQTNQPQHF. Written as DNA, the CDR3 is TGTGCCAGCAGCCCCGGCGTGGGACAGACTAATCAGCCCCAGCATTTT. V is TRBV9 and J is TRBJ1-5; TRBD1 agrees at 7 bases. Trimming cost V 4 bases and J 4 bases; bases outside gene matches: 11. The germline V gene has CDR1 SGDLS and CDR2 YYNGEE. The CDR3 extends over 16 amino acids. Together with reference TRBV9 and TRBJ1-5, the CDR3 gives the full variable domain: DSGVTQTPKHLITATGQRVTLRCSPRSGDLSVYWYQQSLDQGLQFLIQYYNGEERAKGNILERFSAQQFPDLHSELNLSSLELGDSALYFCASSPGVGQTNQPQHFGDGTRLSIL.

The V gene is TRBV29-1, the J gene TRBJ1-1; D is possibly TRBD1 (6 bases). Trimming took 0 bases from V and 7 from J, leaving 12 bases between them. The length of the CDR3 is 13 residues. The V gene's germline CDR1 is SQVTM and CDR2 ANQGSEA. CDR3 amino acids: CSVEDQRDIEAFF. DNA of the CDR3: TGCAGCGTTGAAGATCAAAGGGACATTGAAGCTTTCTTT.

This rearrangement joins TRBV6-5 to TRBJ2-1, with D perhaps matching TRBD1 (6 bases). Trimming stripped 5 bases from V and 4 bases from J, with 15 bases between. CDR1 and CDR2 (germline): MNHEY, SVGAGI. This CDR3 is 15 amino acids long. The CDR3 coding sequence is TGTGCCAGCAGTCTTCCCAGGGGATCGTACAATGAGCAGTTCTTC. Its protein product is CASSLPRGSYNEQFF.

The chain joins TRBV7-9 to TRBJ2-1, with 7 positions matching TRBD1. The CDR3 runs to 14 residues. Germline V gives CDR1 SEHNR, CDR2 FQNEAQ (reference sequence). The V gene end was trimmed by 9 bases and the J gene end by 0 bases; junction bases not matched to a gene: 5. In nucleotides, the CDR3 is TGTGCCAGGCCCCGGGACAGCTCCTACAATGAGCAGTTCTTC. This encodes CARPRDSSYNEQFF.

The chain is built from TRBV4-2 and TRBJ2-1; D is unclear. The CDR3 loop spans 13 amino acids. Germline CDR1 reads LGHNA; CDR2 reads YNFKEQ. V lost 0 bases and J lost 7, with 7 bases in between. Here the CDR3 DNA reads TGTGCCAGCAGCCAAGAGGCCAATAATGAGCAGTTCTTC. The encoded protein is CASSQEANNEQFF.

Ten or more counts support this clone. J is TRBJ2-1 and V is TRBV2; possible D gene TRBD2, 5 bases. CDR1 is SNHLY and CDR2 is FYNNEI in the germline V gene. Trimming took 9 bases from V and 7 from J, leaving 10 bases between them. CDR3 length equals 11 residues. The CDR3 sequence: CASTRFNEQFF. The DNA of the CDR3 is TGTGCCAGTACTAGATTTAATGAGCAGTTCTTC.

The chain is built from TRBV19 and TRBJ2-1; 8 bases align to TRBD2. Germline V gene sequence: CDR1 LNHDA, CDR2 SQIVND (reference sequence). V lost 3 bases, J lost 7 bases, and 8 bases stayed unmatched. The CDR3 consists of 15 residues. DNA of the CDR3: TGTGCCAGTAGTATTCTCAGCGGGAGTAGGAATGAGCAGTTCTTC. The encoded protein is CASSILSGSRNEQFF.

The V call is TRBV10-1, the J call TRBJ1-5; the D gene is possibly TRBD1 (6 bases). The CDR3 runs 13 residues. Germline lookup yields CDR1 WNHNN and CDR2 SYGVQD (reference sequence). V gave up 5 bases and J gave up 5 bases, with 10 bases separating them. CDR3 nucleotides: TGCGCCAGCAGTAGGGGGAGCGATCAGCCCCAGCATTTT. Its translation: CASSRGSDQPQHF.

The chain employs TRBV21-1 and TRBJ1-2; TRBD1 is the table's D call, not checked against the DNA. TRBV21-1 is noted as a pseudogene. CDR3 length: 13 amino acids. CDR3: CASPTVTGCGYTF. The CDR3 bases are TGTGCCAGCCCCACGGTGACAGGGTGTGGCTACACCTTC.

V is TRBV5-8 and J is TRBJ2-5; 8 nucleotides line up with TRBD2. V dropped 4 bases and J dropped 13; count of bases not matched to a gene: 9. The germline gives CDR1 SGHTS, CDR2 YDEGEE. This CDR3 is built from 12 residues. In DNA, the CDR3 is TGTGCCAGCAGCCGGGGACTAGGCCCGCGGTACTTC. Encoded protein: CASSRGLGPRYF.

This clone is a singleton in its sample. The J gene is TRBJ2-1, the V gene TRBV5-5; 9 positions match TRBD1. There are 16 residues in the CDR3. The ends lost 0 bases at V and 7 bases at J; junction bases unmatched: 8. In germline, CDR1 is SGHKS, CDR2 YYEKEE (reference sequence). CDR3 residues: CASSLGWGTGLNEQFF. The CDR3 region has the DNA TGTGCCAGCAGCTTGGGGTGGGGGACAGGGTTGAATGAGCAGTTCTTC.

The chain uses TRBV27 and TRBJ2-5, with TRBD2 identical over 7 bases. Germline CDR1 MNHEY, CDR2 SMNVEV (reference sequence). J gave up 5 bases and V 1 base, and 7 bases lay outside the gene matches. This CDR3 region has 15 residues. The CDR3 bases are TGTGCCAGCAGTTTATTAGGCGGGAGCTGGGAGACCCAGTACTTC. Amino acids: CASSLLGGSWETQYF.

This clone was found once. The chain links TRBV29-1 to TRBJ2-5; 7 bases match TRBD2. The CDR3 contains 13 residues. Germline V gene data show CDR1 as SQVTM and CDR2 as ANQGSEA. J was trimmed by 4 bases and V by 1 base; bases with no gene match: 3. The CDR3 region is CSVEVLAGETQYF. CDR3 nucleotides: TGCAGCGTTGAAGTGTTAGCGGGAGAGACCCAGTACTTC.

The chain joins TRBV9 to TRBJ2-7; 11 bases are shared with TRBD1. This CDR3 is 16 amino acids long. J lost 4 bases, V lost 4 bases, and 10 bases had no gene match. CDR1 is SGDLS, CDR2 YYNGEE, per germline. CDR3 residues: CASSTPAGTGGYEQYF. DNA for the CDR3: TGTGCCAGCAGCACCCCCGCCGGGACAGGGGGGTACGAGCAGTACTTC.

V is TRBV28 and J is TRBJ2-5; TRBD2 matches 8 bases. This CDR3 has 15 residues. The trim removed 6 bases at V and 3 bases at J, leaving 9 bases unmatched. Germline CDR1 reads MDHEN; CDR2 reads SYDVKM. The CDR3 loop reads CASSPRGSGKETQYF. CDR3 DNA: TGTGCCAGCAGCCCTCGGGGTAGCGGGAAAGAGACCCAGTACTTC.

This clone was seen more than once but under ten times. The rearrangement joins TRBV18 to TRBJ1-6, with 9 bases matching TRBD1. Germline CDR1 reads KGHSH; CDR2 reads LQKENI. The V and J ends lost 3 bases and 6 bases, in that order; junction bases with no gene match: 6. CDR3 length: 16 residues. CDR3 region: CASSPGTGGRNSPLHF. The CDR3 nucleotides are TGTGCCAGCTCACCGGGAACAGGGGGCCGTAATTCACCCCTCCACTTT.

The V call is TRBV27, the J call TRBJ1-5, with TRBD1 identical over 8 bases. The CDR3 contains 15 residues. Trimming cost V 2 bases and J 4 bases; bases outside gene matches: 4. Looked up from germline, CDR1 is MNHEY and CDR2 is SMNVEV (reference sequence). CDR3 sequence (DNA): TGTGCCAGCAGTTTAAACAGGGGGAATAATCAGCCCCAGCATTTT. It is translated as CASSLNRGNNQPQHF.